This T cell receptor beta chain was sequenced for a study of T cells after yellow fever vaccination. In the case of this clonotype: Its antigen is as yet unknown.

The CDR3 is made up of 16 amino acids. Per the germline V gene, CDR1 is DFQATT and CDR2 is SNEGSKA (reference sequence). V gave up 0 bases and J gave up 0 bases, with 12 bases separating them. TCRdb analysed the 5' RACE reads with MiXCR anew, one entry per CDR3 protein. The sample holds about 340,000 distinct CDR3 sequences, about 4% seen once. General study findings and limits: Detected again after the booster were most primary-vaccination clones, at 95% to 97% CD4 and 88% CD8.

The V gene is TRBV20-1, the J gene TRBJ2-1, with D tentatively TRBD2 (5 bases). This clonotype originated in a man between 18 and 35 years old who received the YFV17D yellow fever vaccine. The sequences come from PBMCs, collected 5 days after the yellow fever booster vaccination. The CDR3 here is CSAREVAGNSYNEQFF. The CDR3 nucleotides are TGCAGTGCTAGAGAGGTCGCGGGCAACTCCTACAATGAGCAGTTCTTC.